This T cell receptor beta chain derives from a study of blood T cell repertoires in COVID-19. Turning to the study itself: COVID-19 samples, acute and convalescent, were from the United States, Italy and Spain. Sample material is recorded as cDNA or gDNA derived from T cells, B-cell-depleted T cells, or PBMCs.

Original handling: Amplified reference gene primers provided the basis for estimating nucleated cell counts. The data were produced by immunoSEQ multiplex PCR, yet TCRdb's version contains in-frame clones alone and is incomplete. The D gene and trimming were derived from the DNA, and the V and J assignments and clone size from that table. The sample includes tens of thousands of clones, 70% to 90% of them seen just once. This CDR3 contains 14 residues. The V gene end was trimmed by 3 bases and the J gene end by 5 bases; junction bases not matched to a gene: 2. The germline V gene has CDR1 LNHDA and CDR2 SQIVND (reference sequence).

The receptor was isolated from a man aged 70-80 years with acute or convalescent COVID-19. The chain carries TRBV19 and TRBJ1-4; 8 bases fit TRBD1. The sequenced material came from peripheral blood. The CDR3 region has the DNA TGTGCCAGTAGTATTAGGACAGGGAATGAAAAACTGTTTTTT. It is translated as CASSIRTGNEKLFF.